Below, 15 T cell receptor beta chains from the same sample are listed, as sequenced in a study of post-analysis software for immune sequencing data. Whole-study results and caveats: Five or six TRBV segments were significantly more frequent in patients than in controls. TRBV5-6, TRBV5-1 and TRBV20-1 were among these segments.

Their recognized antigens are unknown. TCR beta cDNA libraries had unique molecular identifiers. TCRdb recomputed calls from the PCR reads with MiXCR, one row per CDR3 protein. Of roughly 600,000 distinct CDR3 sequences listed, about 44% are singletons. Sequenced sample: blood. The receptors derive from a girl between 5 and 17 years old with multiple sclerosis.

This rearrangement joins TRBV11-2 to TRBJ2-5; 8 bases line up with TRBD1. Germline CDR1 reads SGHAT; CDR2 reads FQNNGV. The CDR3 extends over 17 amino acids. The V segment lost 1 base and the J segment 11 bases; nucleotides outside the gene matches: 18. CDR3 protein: CASSLVGTGPFGGEQYF. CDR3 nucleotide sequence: TGTGCCAGCAGCTTAGTCGGGACAGGACCCTTCGGTGGTGAGCAGTACTTC. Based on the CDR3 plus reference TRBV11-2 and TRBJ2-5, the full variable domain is EAGVAQSPRYKIIEKRQSVAFWCNPISGHATLYWYQQILGQGPKLLIQFQNNGVVDDSQLPKDRFSAERLKGVDSTLKIQPAKLEDSAVYLCASSLVGTGPFGGEQYFGPGTRLLVL.

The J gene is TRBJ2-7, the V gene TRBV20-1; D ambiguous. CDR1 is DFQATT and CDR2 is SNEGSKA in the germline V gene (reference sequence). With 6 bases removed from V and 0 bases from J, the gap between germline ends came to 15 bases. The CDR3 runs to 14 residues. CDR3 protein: CSAKRHPSSYEQYF. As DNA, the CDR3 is TGCAGTGCAAAGCGACATCCGAGCTCCTACGAGCAGTACTTC.

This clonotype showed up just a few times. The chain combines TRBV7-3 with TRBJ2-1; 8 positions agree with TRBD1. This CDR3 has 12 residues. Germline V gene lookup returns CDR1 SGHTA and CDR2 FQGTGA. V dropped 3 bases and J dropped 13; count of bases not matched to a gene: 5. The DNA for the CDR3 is TGTGCCAGCAGCTTGCTCGGACAGGGACAGTTCTTC. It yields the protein CASSLLGQGQFF.

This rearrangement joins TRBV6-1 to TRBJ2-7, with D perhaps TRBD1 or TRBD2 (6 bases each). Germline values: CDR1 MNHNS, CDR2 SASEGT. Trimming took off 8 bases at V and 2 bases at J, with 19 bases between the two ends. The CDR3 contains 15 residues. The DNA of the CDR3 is TGTGCCAGCTCCGAGGGGGGCAGGGCGCCCTACGAGCAGTACTTC. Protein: CASSEGGRAPYEQYF.

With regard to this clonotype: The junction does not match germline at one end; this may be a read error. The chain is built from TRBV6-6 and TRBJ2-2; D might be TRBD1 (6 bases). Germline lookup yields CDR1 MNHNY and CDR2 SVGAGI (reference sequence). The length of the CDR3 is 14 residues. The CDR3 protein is CASSYSRGSGELFF. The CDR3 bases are TGTGCTAGCAGTTACTCTAGGGGGAGCGGGGAGCTGTTTTTT.

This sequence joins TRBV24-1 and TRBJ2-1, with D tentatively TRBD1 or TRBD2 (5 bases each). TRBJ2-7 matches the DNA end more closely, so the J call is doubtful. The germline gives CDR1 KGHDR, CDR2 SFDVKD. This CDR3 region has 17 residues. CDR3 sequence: CATSPGTTGSSYNEQYF. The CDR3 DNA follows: TGTGCCACCAGCCCTGGGACGACCGGAAGCTCCTACAATGAGCAGTACTTC.

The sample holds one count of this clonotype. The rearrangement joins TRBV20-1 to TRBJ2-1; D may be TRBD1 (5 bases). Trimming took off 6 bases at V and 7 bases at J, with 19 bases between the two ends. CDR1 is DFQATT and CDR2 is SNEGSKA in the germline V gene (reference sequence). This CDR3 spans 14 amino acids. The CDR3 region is CSALPDTQPNEQFF. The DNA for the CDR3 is TGCAGTGCGCTACCGGACACCCAACCAAATGAGCAGTTCTTC.

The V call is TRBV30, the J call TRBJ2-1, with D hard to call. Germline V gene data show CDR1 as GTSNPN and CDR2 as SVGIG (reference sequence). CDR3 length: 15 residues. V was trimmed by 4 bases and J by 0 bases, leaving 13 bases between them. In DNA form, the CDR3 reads TGTGCCTGGACGGAGTCGAGGAGCTCCTACAATGAGCAGTTCTTC. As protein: CAWTESRSSYNEQFF.

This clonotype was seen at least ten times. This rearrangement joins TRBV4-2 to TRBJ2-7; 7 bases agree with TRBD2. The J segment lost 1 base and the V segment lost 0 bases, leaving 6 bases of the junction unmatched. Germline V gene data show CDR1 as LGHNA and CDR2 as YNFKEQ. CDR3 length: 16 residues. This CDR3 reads CASSQDPGGVSYEQYF. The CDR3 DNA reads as TGTGCCAGCAGCCAAGATCCTGGGGGGGTATCCTACGAGCAGTACTTC.

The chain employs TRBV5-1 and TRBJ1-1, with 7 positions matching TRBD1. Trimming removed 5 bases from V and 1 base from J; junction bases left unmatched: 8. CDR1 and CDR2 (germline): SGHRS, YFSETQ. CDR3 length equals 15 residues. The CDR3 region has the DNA TGCGCCAGCAGAGAGTCCGGGACAGCGAACACTGAAGCTTTCTTT. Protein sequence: CASRESGTANTEAFF.

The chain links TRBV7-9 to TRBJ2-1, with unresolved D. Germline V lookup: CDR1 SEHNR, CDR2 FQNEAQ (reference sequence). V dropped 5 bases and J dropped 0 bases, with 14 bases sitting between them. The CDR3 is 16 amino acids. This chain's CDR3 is CASSPRTPSSYNEQFF. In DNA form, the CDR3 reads TGTGCCAGCAGCCCGCGGACCCCGAGCTCCTACAATGAGCAGTTCTTC.

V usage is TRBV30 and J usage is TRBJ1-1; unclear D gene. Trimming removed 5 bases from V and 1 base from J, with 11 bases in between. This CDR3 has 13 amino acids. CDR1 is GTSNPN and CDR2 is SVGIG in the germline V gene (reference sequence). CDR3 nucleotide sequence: TGTGCCTGGGACACCGGGCCGAACACTGAAGCTTTCTTT. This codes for CAWDTGPNTEAFF. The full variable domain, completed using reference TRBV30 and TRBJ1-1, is SQTIHQWPATLVQPVGSPLSLECTVEGTSNPNLYWYRQAAGRGLQLLFYSVGIGQISSEVPQNLSASRPQDRQFILSSKKLLLSDSGFYLCAWDTGPNTEAFFGQGTRLTVV.

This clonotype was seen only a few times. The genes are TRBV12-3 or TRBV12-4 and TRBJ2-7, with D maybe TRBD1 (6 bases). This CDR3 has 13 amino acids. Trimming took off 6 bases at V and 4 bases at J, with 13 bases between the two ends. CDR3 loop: CASSQGTSYEQYF. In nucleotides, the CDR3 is TGTGCCAGCAGCCAGGGGACAAGTTACGAGCAGTACTTC.

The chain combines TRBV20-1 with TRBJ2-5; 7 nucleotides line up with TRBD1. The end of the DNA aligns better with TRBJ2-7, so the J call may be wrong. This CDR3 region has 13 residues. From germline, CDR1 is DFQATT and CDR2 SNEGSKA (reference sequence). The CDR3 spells CSARAGGEYEQYF. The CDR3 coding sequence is TGCAGTGCTAGAGCAGGGGGTGAATACGAGCAGTACTTC.

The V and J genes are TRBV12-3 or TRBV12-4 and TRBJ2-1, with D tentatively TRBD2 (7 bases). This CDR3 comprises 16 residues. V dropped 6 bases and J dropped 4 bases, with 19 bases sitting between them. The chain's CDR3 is CASSPGGGAAYNEQFF. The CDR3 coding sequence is TGTGCCAGCAGCCCCGGCGGGGGCGCCGCTTACAATGAGCAGTTCTTC.